This T cell receptor beta chain was profiled in a study of T cell responses to AZD1222 COVID-19 vaccine. General study results and limits: Nearly half of the spike-specific TCRs reportedly recognize variant regions that carry no mutations. Recipients of two AZD1222 doses showed rising Spike-specific TCR breadth and depth.

As regards this clone: Its antigen remains unknown.

The V end lost 3 bases, the J end lost 6 bases, and 11 bases lay between the germline ends. From germline, CDR1 is MDHEN and CDR2 SYDVKM. The CDR3 has 14 amino acids. The repertoire was sequenced with immunoSEQ multiplex PCR; TCRdb's copy has only in-frame clones and lacks some. The sample has about 140,000 clones, 80% to 95% seen once. Sequenced here: peripheral blood, sampled 28 days after the second AZD1222 dose. The TCR was taken from an adult who received the AZD1222 COVID-19 vaccine. The V call is TRBV28, the J call TRBJ1-4; perhaps TRBD1 as D (5 bases). The CDR3 sequence: CASSLKGEDEKLFF. The DNA of the CDR3 is TGTGCCAGCAGTTTGAAAGGGGAAGATGAAAAACTGTTTTTT.